The 5 T cell receptor beta chains listed next were all sequenced from one sample in a study of T cells after yellow fever vaccination. TCRdb used MiXCR to reprocess the 5' RACE reads, holding one entry per CDR3 protein. The sample has about 240,000 distinct CDR3 sequences, 6.9% seen once; the top ten hold approximately 0.85%. The material sequenced was CD4+ T cells sorted from PBMCs, taken 15 days after the yellow fever booster vaccination. The receptor set was obtained from a man under 40 who received the YFV17D yellow fever vaccine.

This clonotype was counted between two and nine times. The chain combines TRBV5-1 with TRBJ2-3; D gene ambiguous. The CDR3 extends over 13 amino acids. Trimming pared 7 bases from V and 10 bases from J, leaving 19 bases between. The V gene's germline CDR1 is SGHRS and CDR2 YFSETQ. CDR3 in DNA: TGCGCCAGCGGCCCCATAGCTGGCCAGGCGCAGTATTTT. Protein sequence: CASGPIAGQAQYF.

This rearrangement joins TRBV12-3 or TRBV12-4 to TRBJ2-7; TRBD2 is a possible D gene (6 bases). The V end lost 0 bases, the J end lost 7 bases, and 16 bases lay between the germline ends. CDR3 length: 15 amino acids. The CDR3 DNA is TGTGCCAGCAGTTTAGCTAATCTTGCTGGGGGGGAGCAGTACTTC. As protein: CASSLANLAGGEQYF.

This clonotype has ten or more counts. This chain connects TRBV20-1 to TRBJ1-5; D gene unclear. From germline, CDR1 is DFQATT and CDR2 SNEGSKA (reference sequence). Trimming took 6 bases from V and 1 from J, leaving 7 bases between them. The CDR3 contains 12 residues. The DNA of the CDR3 is TGCAGTGCCCGCCAAAGCAATCAGCCCCAGCATTTT. Residues: CSARQSNQPQHF.

V usage is TRBV20-1 and J usage is TRBJ2-3; D might be TRBD2 (6 bases). CDR3 length: 12 residues. Germline values: CDR1 DFQATT, CDR2 SNEGSKA (reference sequence). V gave up 1 base and J gave up 8 bases, with 10 bases separating them. The CDR3 spells CSARGGVSTQYF. Here the CDR3 DNA reads TGCAGTGCTAGAGGGGGGGTTAGTACGCAGTATTTT.

This clonotype showed up just a few times. This chain connects TRBV7-8 to TRBJ2-2; 7 bases agree with TRBD2. Losses at the gene ends were 5 bases for V and 4 bases for J; bases not matched to a gene: 19. This CDR3 comprises 19 residues. Germline V gene data show CDR1 as SGHVS and CDR2 as FQNEAQ. The CDR3 region is CASSPRALTSPRVTGELFF. The CDR3 nucleotides are TGTGCCAGCAGCCCCCGAGCCCTGACTAGCCCTCGGGTCACCGGGGAGCTGTTTTTT.